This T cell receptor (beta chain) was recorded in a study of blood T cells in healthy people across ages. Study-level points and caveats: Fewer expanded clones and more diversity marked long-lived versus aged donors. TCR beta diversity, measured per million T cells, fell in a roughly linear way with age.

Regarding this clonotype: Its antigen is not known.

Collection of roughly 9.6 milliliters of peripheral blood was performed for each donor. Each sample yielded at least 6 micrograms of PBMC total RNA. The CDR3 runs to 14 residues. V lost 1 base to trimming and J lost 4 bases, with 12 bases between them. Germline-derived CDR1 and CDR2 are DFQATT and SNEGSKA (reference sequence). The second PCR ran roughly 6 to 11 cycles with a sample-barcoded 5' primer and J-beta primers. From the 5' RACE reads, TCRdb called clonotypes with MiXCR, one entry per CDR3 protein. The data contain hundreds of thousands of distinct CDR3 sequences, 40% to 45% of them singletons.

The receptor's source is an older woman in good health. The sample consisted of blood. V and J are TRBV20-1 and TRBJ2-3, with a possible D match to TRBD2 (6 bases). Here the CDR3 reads CSARGMASADTQYF. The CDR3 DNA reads TGCAGTGCTAGAGGAATGGCTAGCGCAGATACGCAGTATTTT.